This T cell receptor (beta chain) stems from a study of shared T cell receptors in the human thymus. Germline assignment: CDR1 SNHLY and CDR2 FYNNEI. The CDR3 consists of 15 residues. V lost 0 bases, J lost 3 bases, and 9 bases lay in between. Some clones are missing from TCRdb's copy, which holds only in-frame ones; the method was immunoSEQ multiplex PCR. Of hundreds of thousands of clones in the sample, around 78% were seen once. The data were also submitted as part of a second study, on human thymus T cells. That study adds: Corrective cardiac surgery supplied the resected thymus tissue. Related research found strongly overlapping thymic repertoires in unrelated individuals.

V usage is TRBV2 and J usage is TRBJ1-3; D may be TRBD1 (5 bases). Sequencing was performed on thymocytes. This clonotype originated in a boy under two years old with a congenital heart defect. This CDR3 is CASSEALGGGNTIYF. The CDR3 DNA is TGTGCCAGCAGTGAAGCGCTGGGGGGTGGAAACACCATATATTTT.